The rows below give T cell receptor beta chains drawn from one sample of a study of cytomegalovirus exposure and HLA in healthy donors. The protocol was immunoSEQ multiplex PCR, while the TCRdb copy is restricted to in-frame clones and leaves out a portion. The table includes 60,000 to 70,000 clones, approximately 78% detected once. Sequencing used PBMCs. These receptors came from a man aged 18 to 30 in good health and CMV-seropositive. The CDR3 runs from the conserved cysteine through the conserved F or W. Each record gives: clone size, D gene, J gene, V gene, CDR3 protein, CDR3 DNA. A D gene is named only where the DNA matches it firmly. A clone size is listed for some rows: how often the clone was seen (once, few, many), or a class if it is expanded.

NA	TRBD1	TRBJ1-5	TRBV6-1	CASSLDRSNQPQHF	TGTGCCAGCAGCCTGGACAGGAGCAATCAGCCCCAGCATTTT
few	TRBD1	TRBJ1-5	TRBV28	CASDRTTGGAGNQPQHF	TGTGCCAGCGACCGTACGACAGGGGGCGCGGGTAATCAGCCCCAGCATTTT
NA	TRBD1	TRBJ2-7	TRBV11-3	CASSYGQGAIEQYF	TGTGCCAGCAGCTACGGACAGGGGGCGATTGAGCAGTACTTC
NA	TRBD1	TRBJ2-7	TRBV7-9	CASRQGDYEQYF	TGTGCCAGCCGACAGGGGGACTACGAGCAGTACTTC
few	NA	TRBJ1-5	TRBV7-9	CASSLGGGSNQPQHF	TGTGCCAGCAGCTTAGGGGGGGGGAGCAATCAGCCCCAGCATTTT
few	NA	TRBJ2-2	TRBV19	CASSQQMNTGELFF	TGTGCCAGTAGTCAACAAATGAACACCGGGGAGCTGTTTTTT
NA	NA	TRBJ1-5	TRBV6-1	CASSTWTANQPQHF	TGTGCCAGCAGTACTTGGACAGCCAATCAGCCCCAGCATTTT
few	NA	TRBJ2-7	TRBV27	CASSSSRYEQYF	TGTGCCAGCAGTTCCTCACGGTACGAGCAGTACTTC
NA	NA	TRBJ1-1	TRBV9	CASSSYSDTEAFF	TGTGCCAGCTCCTCCTACTCCGACACTGAAGCTTTCTTT
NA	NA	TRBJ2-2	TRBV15	CATSRDRAVTGELFF	TGTGCCACCAGCAGAGACAGGGCGGTGACCGGGGAGCTGTTTTTT